This T cell receptor (beta chain) was documented in a study of post-analysis software for immune sequencing data. Looking at the study overall: Disease courses included relapsing-remitting, secondary progressive and progressive-relapsing multiple sclerosis. Regarding the study as a whole: Controls showed significantly higher normalized Chao1 diversity than did multiple sclerosis patients. Patients used four to six TRBV segments, including TRBV5-6, TRBV5-1 and TRBV20-1, more often than controls.

This clonotype was found a few times. The antigen is unknown. Tagging with unique molecular identifiers was a feature of the TCR beta cDNA libraries. There were 1 to 10 million T cells, and about half a million cDNA molecules came from them. Each CDR3 protein is one row after TCRdb ran MiXCR on the PCR reads. This table has about 380,000 distinct CDR3 sequences, roughly 36% appearing once. This CDR3 is built from 16 residues. Germline CDR1 reads SGHRS; CDR2 reads YFSETQ. Trimming removed 1 base from V and 0 bases from J, with 13 bases in between. The chain links TRBV5-1 to TRBJ1-1; D gene ambiguous. The sequenced material came from blood. The sequence was collected from a girl between 10 and 17 years old with multiple sclerosis. The CDR3 region has the DNA TGCGCCAGCAGCTTGATGTCAGCTTATTTGAACACTGAAGCTTTCTTT. Translating it yields CASSLMSAYLNTEAFF.